Sequencing of this T cell receptor beta chain was carried out in a study of regulatory and conventional T cells in RAG deficiency. Study results and caveats: In Omenn syndrome, sorted "Tregs" may be peripherally activated cells. In Omenn syndrome, Treg and Tconv repertoires overlapped >75%. Control T-cell subsets had markedly higher Shannon entropy and lower Simpson indices than RAG-deficient patients. Other subsets showed approximately 10-fold reductions, but Treg unique TCR beta sequences fell approximately 100-fold in these patients.

Genomic DNA came from blood conventional CD4+ T cells gated CD25-low CD127-high. With regard to this clone: Its antigen is not known.

CDR3 size: 14 residues. Germline lookup yields CDR1 GTSNPN and CDR2 SVGIG (reference sequence). V gave up 2 bases and J gave up 4 bases, with 11 bases separating them. Profiled with immunoSEQ multiplex PCR; TCRdb holds only in-frame clones, not every one. Among 30,000 to 40,000 clones, 70% to 80% were seen once, and the ten largest hold roughly 3.5%. These data were also reused for a study on regulatory T cells. As that study records: The PCR used 52 TRBV and 13 TRBJ primers.

The chain is built from TRBV30 and TRBJ1-4; D may be TRBD1 (6 bases). The sample taken for sequencing was CD4+ effector T cells sorted from blood. The clonotype originates from a human donor in good health. The CDR3 DNA follows: TGTGCCTGGAGTATCCAGGGGATTAATGAAAAACTGTTTTTT. Translated: CAWSIQGINEKLFF.